This T cell receptor (beta chain) was found in a study of blood T cell repertoires in COVID-19. The table lists this clone with a count of one. TCRdb keeps only in-frame clones here, not all; method: immunoSEQ multiplex PCR. The data contain around 72,000 clones, 70% to 90% of them singletons. The TCR comes from a man between 65 and 80 years old with active or convalescent COVID-19. Specimen: peripheral blood.

The CDR3 nucleotides read TGTGCCAGCAGTTACAGTCAGGGACAGGGTGCGTTCTTC. It specifies CASSYSQGQGAFF. The chain is built from TRBV6-6 and TRBJ2-1; 9 bases are shared with TRBD1. Trimming removed 2 bases from V and 15 bases from J; junction bases left unmatched: 8. The CDR3 contains 13 residues. CDR1 is MNHNY, CDR2 SVGAGI, per germline (reference sequence).